These T cell receptor beta chains were read from a single sample in a study of Graves' ophthalmopathy and Graves' hyperthyroidism. TCRdb called the multiplex PCR reads again in MiXCR, with one record for every CDR3 protein. The sample records a few hundred thousand distinct CDR3 sequences, 18% being singletons. Sample: peripheral blood. The receptor set was obtained from a woman aged 18-29 years with Graves' ophthalmopathy. Both conserved end residues are part of each CDR3. A D gene is named only where the DNA matches it firmly. Clone size, where shown, is once, few, many, or a class for clones that have expanded.

TRBJ2-7	-	many	TRBV28	TGTGCCAGCAGCACGGGACGGAGCTACGAGCAGTACTTC	CASSTGRSYEQYF
TRBJ2-5	TRBD1	-	TRBV6-1	TGTGCCAGCAATCGAGACAGGGTACAAGAGACCCAGTACTTC	CASNRDRVQETQYF
TRBJ1-6	TRBD1	-	TRBV6-2/TRBV6-3	TGTGCCAGCAGCGGACAGGGAGTTTCACCCCTCCACTTT	CASSGQGVSPLHF
TRBJ2-7	TRBD1	many	TRBV5-1	TGCGCCAGCAGCCTAGGACAGGGGGCGATGTACGAGCAGTACTTC	CASSLGQGAMYEQYF
TRBJ2-5	TRBD2	-	TRBV11-2	TGTGCCAGCAGCGCCCTGCCCGAACTAGCGGGAGGCGAGACCCAGTACTTC	CASSALPELAGGETQYF
TRBJ1-2	-	many	TRBV12-3/TRBV12-4	TGTGCCAGCAGTTCCCCACAGGTTCTTTATGGCTACACCTTC	CASSSPQVLYGYTF
TRBJ2-7	TRBD1	many	TRBV15	TGTGCCACCAGCAGATCAGGAGACAGGGGCCCTAGCTCCTACGAGCAGTACTTC	CATSRSGDRGPSSYEQYF
TRBJ1-1	-	many	TRBV19	TGTGCCAGTAGTATTCAAGGACAGCTGAACACTGAAGCTTTCTTT	CASSIQGQLNTEAFF
TRBJ1-1	-	-	TRBV4-1	TGCGCCAGCAGCCACATAAACACAGCGGAATATGAAGCTTTCTTT	CASSHINTAEYEAFF
TRBJ2-7	-	many	TRBV11-1	TGTGCCAGCAGCTTAGCGCTACAGGGCAACGTACCCCACGAGCAGTACTTC	CASSLALQGNVPHEQYF
TRBJ2-2	-	many	TRBV12-3/TRBV12-4	TGTGCCAGCAGTTTGGGGATGACCGGGGAGCTGTTTTTT	CASSLGMTGELFF
TRBJ1-1	TRBD1	many	TRBV6-1	TGTGCCAGCAGAGAAGACAGGGTGAACACTGAAGCTTTCTTT	CASREDRVNTEAFF
TRBJ1-4	TRBD1	many	TRBV10-3	TGTGCCATCTCCCAGGGGGCAACTAATGAAAAACTGTTTTTT	CAISQGATNEKLFF
TRBJ2-7	TRBD2	many	TRBV10-3	TGTGCCATCAGTCCTCGTGGGGAGGGACCGGCCTACGAGCAGTACTTC	CAISPRGEGPAYEQYF
TRBJ1-2	-	many	TRBV18	TGTGCCAGCTCATGGGGGAGTGATGGCTACACCTTC	CASSWGSDGYTF